The 9 T cell receptor beta chains below were found in one sample sequenced in a study of cytomegalovirus exposure and HLA in healthy donors. In the PCR, 60 Vbeta and 13 Jbeta primers were used. Some clones are missing from TCRdb's copy, which holds only in-frame ones; the method was immunoSEQ multiplex PCR. The sample carries 180,000 or so clones, about 9.4% recorded once. Input material: PBMCs. Receptors were obtained from a woman in her thirties in good health and CMV-seropositive.

For this clone: Mismatch with germline at one junction end may stem from a read error. The CDR3 DNA follows: TGTGCCAGCTCCCCACCGGGACACCGCTACAATGAGCAGTTCTTC. Translation gives CASSPPGHRYNEQFF. The chain carries TRBV18 and TRBJ2-1; D possibly corresponds to TRBD1 (6 bases). The germline V gene encodes CDR1 KGHSH and CDR2 LQKENI. The length of the CDR3 is 15 residues.

The chain couples TRBV7-8 to TRBJ1-1; TRBD1 might be the D (6 bases). The CDR3 is 14 amino acids. CDR1 is SGHVS, CDR2 FQNEAQ, per germline. V was shortened by 5 bases and J by 6 bases, with 16 bases between the two germline ends. CDR3 coding DNA: TGTGCCAGCAGCCCCAGCGGAACAGGGCCTGAAGCTTTCTTT. Translation: CASSPSGTGPEAFF.

This clone was seen a few times. This CDR3 reads CASSSRWGGNTEAFF. The DNA of the CDR3 is TGTGCCAGCAGCTCCCGGTGGGGGGGGAACACTGAAGCTTTCTTT. V usage is TRBV7-3 and J usage is TRBJ1-1; tentative D call: TRBD1 (5 bases). This CDR3 region has 15 residues. V was clipped by 4 bases and J by 1 base, with 13 bases between them. Per the germline V gene, CDR1 is SGHTA and CDR2 is FQGTGA.

A few counts support this clone. The genes are TRBV27 and TRBJ2-1; TRBD2 matches at 12 bases. This CDR3 comprises 15 residues. V shed 0 bases and J 8 bases; nucleotides not matched to a gene: 2. Germline V CDR1 and CDR2: MNHEY, SMNVEV (reference sequence). The CDR3 DNA follows: TGTGCCAGCAGTTTATCGACTAGCGGGAGCTATGAGCAGTTCTTC. Its translation: CASSLSTSGSYEQFF.

The genes are TRBV19 and TRBJ1-1, with TRBD1 matching 9 bases. CDR1 LNHDA and CDR2 SQIVND come from the germline V gene (reference sequence). Trimming cost V 4 bases and J 3 bases; bases outside gene matches: 9. The CDR3 covers 16 residues. The CDR3 here is CASSRGQGRGDTEAFF. The DNA of the CDR3 is TGTGCCAGTAGTAGGGGACAGGGACGAGGAGACACTGAAGCTTTCTTT.

This CDR3 reads CASSQAGSLNPGANVLTF. For the CDR3, the DNA is TGCGCCAGCAGCCAGGCAGGTTCTCTGAATCCTGGGGCCAACGTCCTGACTTTC. The genes are TRBV4-1 and TRBJ2-6; D gene uncertain. The germline V and J ends were trimmed by 3 bases and 2 bases, with 17 bases remaining between them. Germline-derived CDR1 and CDR2 are MGHRA and YSYEKL. CDR3 length: 18 amino acids.

This clone was observed a handful of times. The chain joins TRBV21-1 to TRBJ1-1; the D segment call TRBD1 is taken from the table without a DNA check. TRBV21-1 constitutes a pseudogene. This CDR3 has 17 amino acids. The CDR3 coding sequence is TGTGCCAGCAGCAAAGGACAGTACTATTACTTGAACACTGAAGCTTTCTTT. Protein product: CASSKGQYYYLNTEAFF.

The V gene is TRBV14, the J gene TRBJ2-1, with 11 bases fitting TRBD2. CDR3 length: 17 residues. Looked up from germline, CDR1 is SGHDN and CDR2 is FVKESK. Unmatched junction bases numbered 9, after V lost 3 bases and J lost 5 bases. The CDR3 loop reads CASSQRSGTSGHNEQFF. The CDR3 nucleotides read TGTGCCAGCAGCCAGCGATCCGGGACTAGCGGACACAATGAGCAGTTCTTC.

This clone was counted a few times. The CDR3 DNA reads as TGTGCCAGTAGTCCGGGGAGACCGGGACTAGCGGGAGAAAAAGAGACCCAGTACTTC. Its translation: CASSPGRPGLAGEKETQYF. This chain uses TRBV19 with TRBJ2-5, with 14 bases that match TRBD2. This CDR3 is 19 amino acids long. After removal of 5 bases from V and 3 bases from J, the junction contained 14 bases not matched to a gene. Germline assignment: CDR1 LNHDA and CDR2 SQIVND (reference sequence).